One sample yielded the 27 T cell receptor beta chains listed below, sequenced in a study of human versus mouse CDR3 diversity and MHC coevolution. Here immunoSEQ multiplex PCR was the method, and the copy in TCRdb shows in-frame clones only, minus some. The sample lists 60,000 to 95,000 clones; about nine tenths were seen once. The sample consisted of naive CD4+ T cells from blood. Subset specified: CD45RO-negative CD62L-positive naive CD4 T cells. The receptors were gathered from a person aged 30 to 69 in good health.

V is TRBV30 and J is TRBJ1-1; unclear D gene. Germline CDR1 is GTSNPN and CDR2 is SVGIG (reference sequence). This CDR3 spans 13 amino acids. V was trimmed by 2 bases and J by 1 base, leaving 8 bases between them. CDR3 region: CAWSPQTNTEAFF. DNA of the CDR3: TGTGCCTGGAGTCCACAGACGAACACTGAAGCTTTCTTT. The full variable domain, with the rest looked up from reference TRBV30 and TRBJ1-1, is SQTIHQWPATLVQPVGSPLSLECTVEGTSNPNLYWYRQAAGRGLQLLFYSVGIGQISSEVPQNLSASRPQDRQFILSSKKLLLSDSGFYLCAWSPQTNTEAFFGQGTRLTVV.

The rearrangement links TRBV7-7 to TRBJ2-2; the match to TRBD1 covers 10 bases. After removal of 4 bases from V and 6 bases from J, the junction contained 5 bases not matched to a gene. This CDR3 contains 15 residues. Germline V gives CDR1 SSHAT, CDR2 FNYEAQ (reference sequence). CDR3 residues: CASSSGQGRAGELFF. The CDR3 nucleotides read TGTGCCAGCAGCTCGGGACAGGGGAGAGCCGGGGAGCTGTTTTTT. The full variable domain, completed using reference TRBV7-7 and TRBJ2-2, is GAGVSQSPRYKVTKRGQDVTLRCDPISSHATLYWYQQALGQGPEFLTYFNYEAQPDKSGLPSDRFSAERPEGSISTLTIQRTEQRDSAMYRCASSSGQGRAGELFFGEGSRLTVL.

V usage is TRBV7-2 and J usage is TRBJ2-2; TRBD2 matches 8 bases. V lost 6 bases, J lost 4 bases, and 10 bases stayed unmatched. From germline, CDR1 is SGHTA and CDR2 FQGNSA. This CDR3 comprises 16 residues. CDR3 bases: TGTGCCAGCAGGAGCGGGGGTAACCCCCTCACCGGGGAGCTGTTTTTT. This encodes CASRSGGNPLTGELFF.

The chain is built from TRBV19 and TRBJ1-1, with D possibly being TRBD1 (5 bases). There are 15 residues in the CDR3. Germline CDR1 LNHDA, CDR2 SQIVND (reference sequence). V lost 5 bases and J 0 bases, leaving 13 bases between the germline ends. CDR3 sequence: CASSVDSPMNTEAFF. DNA of the CDR3: TGTGCCAGTAGTGTTGACAGTCCCATGAACACTGAAGCTTTCTTT.

V usage is TRBV5-1 and J usage is TRBJ1-4; D remains unclear. The V end was cut by 5 bases, the J end by 4 bases, with 15 bases between. Germline values: CDR1 SGHRS, CDR2 YFSETQ. The CDR3 has 15 amino acids. This CDR3 reads CASRDEIEGNEKLFF. CDR3 nucleotides: TGCGCCAGCAGGGACGAGATCGAGGGTAATGAAAAACTGTTTTTT.

The CDR3 DNA follows: TGTGCCAGCTCACCAGGTGCTGGAGTGGAGCAGTACTTC. Its translation is CASSPGAGVEQYF. The chain employs TRBV18 and TRBJ2-7, with unresolved D. V lost 2 bases and J lost 7, with 12 bases in between. Looked up from germline, CDR1 is KGHSH and CDR2 is LQKENI. CDR3 size: 13 residues.

The J gene is TRBJ2-7, the V gene TRBV7-9, with a possible D match to TRBD1 (7 bases). Germline loops: CDR1 SEHNR, CDR2 FQNEAQ (reference sequence). V dropped 5 bases and J dropped 2 bases, with 13 bases sitting between them. This CDR3 has 14 residues. The CDR3 loop is CASSNTGEAYEQYF. The CDR3 coding sequence is TGTGCCAGCAGCAATACAGGGGAGGCCTACGAGCAGTACTTC.

The chain uses TRBV30 and TRBJ2-7; a weak D match, TRBD1 (6 bases). The CDR3 loop spans 13 amino acids. Germline CDR1 GTSNPN, CDR2 SVGIG (reference sequence). V was clipped by 0 bases and J by 3 bases, with 9 bases between them. As DNA, the CDR3 is TGTGCCTGGAGTGTAGGGACAAACTACGAGCAGTACTTC. The encoded protein is CAWSVGTNYEQYF. Combining the CDR3 with reference TRBV30 and TRBJ2-7 gives the whole variable domain SQTIHQWPATLVQPVGSPLSLECTVEGTSNPNLYWYRQAAGRGLQLLFYSVGIGQISSEVPQNLSASRPQDRQFILSSKKLLLSDSGFYLCAWSVGTNYEQYFGPGTRLTVT.

This chain joins TRBV7-9 and TRBJ1-1; 7 bases line up with TRBD1. The CDR3 is made up of 14 amino acids. CDR1 and CDR2 (germline): SEHNR, FQNEAQ (reference sequence). J lost 0 bases, V lost 4 bases, and 2 bases had no gene match. DNA for the CDR3: TGTGCCAGCAGCTCCGGGACAGTGAACACTGAAGCTTTCTTT. Translating gives CASSSGTVNTEAFF.

This clone was observed once. The chain has TRBV11-2 and TRBJ2-2; 7 bases are shared with TRBD2. CDR1 and CDR2 (germline): SGHAT, FQNNGV. Unmatched junction bases numbered 13, after V lost 5 bases and J lost 4 bases. The CDR3 runs 17 residues. CDR3 in amino acids: CASSPFGREWATGELFF. CDR3 bases: TGTGCCAGCAGCCCGTTCGGGCGGGAGTGGGCCACCGGGGAGCTGTTTTTT.

This sequence joins TRBV28 and TRBJ1-4; 11 bases agree with TRBD1. Trimming removed 7 bases from V and 7 bases from J; junction bases left unmatched: 8. The CDR3 consists of 15 residues. Germline V gives CDR1 MDHEN, CDR2 SYDVKM. CDR3 DNA sequence: TGTGCCAGCACGCTTACCGGGACAGGGGGTGAAAAACTGTTTTTT. Translating it yields CASTLTGTGGEKLFF.

The J gene is TRBJ1-2, the V gene TRBV7-9, with D maybe TRBD1 (6 bases). Trimming took off 5 bases at V and 7 bases at J, with 11 bases between the two ends. There are 12 residues in the CDR3. Per the germline V gene, CDR1 is SEHNR and CDR2 is FQNEAQ (reference sequence). In DNA form, the CDR3 reads TGTGCCAGCAGCAACAGGGAGGGTGGCTACACCTTC. Translation: CASSNREGGYTF.

As to this clone: Other DNA sequences from this sample encode an identical CDR3 as well. This chain connects TRBV10-3 to TRBJ1-1, with 9 bases that match TRBD1. The CDR3 is 14 residues long. Germline CDR1 is ENHRY and CDR2 is SYGVKD. With V trimmed by 1 base and J by 4 bases, 1 base remained unmatched. The CDR3, as DNA: TGTGCCATCAGTGAGTTGACAGGGGGCACTGAAGCTTTCTTT. This translates into CAISELTGGTEAFF.

The gene calls are TRBV5-3 and TRBJ2-3; 9 bases match TRBD2. TRBV5-3 qualifies as an ORF whose function is uncertain. The CDR3 length is 19 residues. V trimming: 2 bases; J trimming: 2 bases; junction bases outside the gene matches: 15. CDR3 DNA: TGTGCCAGAAGCTTCAAAAAATACCCTTCTAGCGGGGACACAGATACGCAGTATTTT. It specifies CARSFKKYPSSGDTDTQYF.

Regarding this clone: The junction shows a germline mismatch at one end, possibly a read error. CDR3 DNA: TGTGCCAGCTCACCACAAACGCACGGGAACGCCGGGGAGCTGTTTTTT. Protein: CASSPQTHGNAGELFF. The chain links TRBV18 to TRBJ2-2; D is possibly TRBD2 (5 bases). Germline CDR1 is KGHSH and CDR2 is LQKENI. The CDR3 has 16 amino acids.

The rearrangement links TRBV27 to TRBJ1-2, with a weak D call TRBD1 (6 bases). V was pared by 6 bases and J by 4 bases, with 18 bases between. CDR1 MNHEY and CDR2 SMNVEV come from the germline V gene (reference sequence). The CDR3 has 15 residues. CDR3 coding DNA: TGTGCCAGCAGCTCTAGACAGGACGCCCTCTATGGCTACACCTTC. Residues: CASSSRQDALYGYTF.

The V gene is TRBV28, the J gene TRBJ2-5, with 8 bases fitting TRBD1. The end of the DNA aligns better with TRBJ2-7, so the J call may be wrong. Germline-derived CDR1 and CDR2 are MDHEN and SYDVKM. This CDR3 contains 15 residues. The CDR3 reads CASTPFGTGSYEQYF. Here the CDR3 DNA reads TGTGCCAGCACCCCTTTCGGGACAGGCTCCTACGAGCAGTACTTC.

The rearrangement uses TRBV2 and TRBJ1-1; 8 nucleotides agree with TRBD1. CDR3 length: 12 amino acids. CDR1 SNHLY and CDR2 FYNNEI come from the germline V gene. The V gene end was trimmed by 5 bases and the J gene end by 6 bases; junction bases not matched to a gene: 2. The CDR3 nucleotides are TGTGCCAGCAGTTCAGGGGGCGCTGAAGCTTTCTTT. Amino acid sequence: CASSSGGAEAFF.

The chain uses TRBV29-1 and TRBJ2-2, with a tentative D call TRBD2 (5 bases). CDR3 length equals 13 residues. Trimming took off 4 bases at V and 5 bases at J, with 11 bases between the two ends. The germline V gene has CDR1 SQVTM and CDR2 ANQGSEA. CDR3 residues: CSVAGIYTGELFF. In DNA form, the CDR3 reads TGCAGCGTTGCCGGGATTTATACCGGGGAGCTGTTTTTT.

The rearrangement links TRBV10-3 to TRBJ1-1, with 7 bases matching TRBD1. V trimming: 4 bases; J trimming: 0 bases; junction bases outside the gene matches: 2. The germline gives CDR1 ENHRY, CDR2 SYGVKD. CDR3 length: 14 amino acids. CDR3 bases: TGTGCCATCAGTGGGGGACAGTTGAACACTGAAGCTTTCTTT. It translates to CAISGGQLNTEAFF.

The CDR3 spells CASSLGSTSAQETQYF. Here the CDR3 DNA reads TGCGCCAGCAGCTTGGGATCGACTAGCGCCCAAGAGACCCAGTACTTC. The V and J genes are TRBV5-1 and TRBJ2-5; 8 positions agree with TRBD2. The CDR3 runs 16 residues. The V gene's germline CDR1 is SGHRS and CDR2 YFSETQ. J was trimmed by 1 base and V by 0 bases; bases with no gene match: 5.

The chain combines TRBV4-1 with TRBJ2-1; 8 bases align to TRBD2. The junction had 11 bases not matched to a gene; V was cut back by 7 bases and J by 6 bases. CDR3 length: 15 residues. Germline values: CDR1 MGHRA, CDR2 YSYEKL. The CDR3 sequence is CASTMGLEKGNEQFF. CDR3 nucleotide sequence: TGCGCCAGCACCATGGGACTAGAAAAAGGCAATGAGCAGTTCTTC.

The chain joins TRBV9 to TRBJ2-3, with D possibly TRBD2 on 7 matching bases. This CDR3 has 16 amino acids. V lost 0 bases, J lost 1 base, and 12 bases lay in between. From germline, CDR1 is SGDLS and CDR2 YYNGEE. In nucleotides, the CDR3 is TGTGCCAGCAGCGTAGCCCGGGGGGCGGGCACAGATACGCAGTATTTT. This gives the protein CASSVARGAGTDTQYF.

The chain links TRBV15 to TRBJ2-2, with D possibly being TRBD1 (6 bases). Germline CDR1 LNHNV, CDR2 YYDKDF (reference sequence). The CDR3 spans 16 residues. The germline V and J ends were trimmed by 0 bases and 0 bases, with 8 bases remaining between them. The CDR3 here is CATSREQGPNTGELFF. CDR3 in DNA: TGTGCCACCAGCAGAGAACAGGGACCGAACACCGGGGAGCTGTTTTTT.

This chain connects TRBV6-5 to TRBJ2-7, with D possibly being TRBD2 (7 bases). This CDR3 has 15 amino acids. Germline CDR1 and CDR2: MNHEY and SVGAGI. Trimming took 2 bases from V and 4 from J, leaving 15 bases between them. CDR3 sequence reads: CASSYTFGGRYEQYF. CDR3 bases: TGTGCCAGCAGTTACACCTTCGGGGGGCGATACGAGCAGTACTTC.

The V and J genes are TRBV5-1 and TRBJ2-3; 8 bases map to TRBD2. Trimming took 0 bases from V and 1 from J; bases not matched to a gene: 7. This CDR3 is 17 amino acids long. Germline V gene data show CDR1 as SGHRS and CDR2 as YFSETQ. The DNA for the CDR3 is TGCGCCAGCAGCTTGGCTTTACAGCGGGGGCGCACAGATACGCAGTATTTT. This sequence encodes CASSLALQRGRTDTQYF.

This chain connects TRBV5-1 to TRBJ2-3; 8 bases line up with TRBD1. Germline V CDR1 and CDR2: SGHRS, YFSETQ. Trimming took 4 bases from V and 9 from J; bases not matched to a gene: 13. This CDR3 is built from 15 residues. CDR3 loop: CASSADGRRTGTQYF. CDR3 nucleotide sequence: TGCGCCAGCAGCGCAGACGGACGCAGGACAGGGACGCAGTATTTT.